Included here is one T cell receptor beta chain sequence, with context. Unique molecular identifiers were used in preparing the TCRbeta library. TCRdb redid the calling of the PCR reads with MiXCR, one entry per CDR3 protein. The sample lists hundreds of thousands of distinct CDR3 sequences, 16% occurring once. These data belong to a study of T-cell reconstitution after alpha-beta-depleted transplantation in children. CDR3 length equals 13 residues. V dropped 10 bases and J dropped 4 bases, with 16 bases sitting between them. Germline values: CDR1 ENHRY, CDR2 SYGVKD. The material was PBMCs from the stem cell graft donor, obtained from the stem cell graft. The receptor comes from a human donor who donated a stem cell graft to a child with acute myeloid leukemia. The chain joins TRBV10-3 to TRBJ2-5; no definite D call. CDR3 in amino acids: CASMSSSLETQYF. The CDR3 region has the DNA TGTGCCAGCATGAGTAGTTCATTAGAGACCCAGTACTTC.